This T cell receptor (beta chain) was recovered during a study of blood T cell repertoires in COVID-19. Germline assignment: CDR1 LNHDA and CDR2 SQIVND (reference sequence). The V end lost 6 bases, the J end lost 5 bases, and 19 bases lay between the germline ends. There are 15 residues in the CDR3. Using immunoSEQ multiplex PCR, the repertoire was profiled, and TCRdb retains in-frame clones only, with some absent. This sample yields hundreds of thousands of clones, of which less than 90% are seen a single time; about 4% belongs to the top ten. The chain is built from TRBV19 and TRBJ1-2, with D possibly being TRBD1 (6 bases). The source material was PBMCs or T cells enriched from blood (not recorded which). This TCR came from a woman under 40 who had been exposed to COVID-19. The CDR3 DNA follows: TGTGCCAGTAGGGAACCCAGGGGATGGTGGTATGGCTACACCTTC. As protein: CASREPRGWWYGYTF.